This TCR beta chain was retrieved from a study of control samples from healthy donors and cancer patients. The CDR3 is 18 amino acids. The germline gives CDR1 SGHRS, CDR2 YFSETQ. The V and J ends lost 1 base and 1 base respectively, with 20 bases between them. Sequencing was performed with immunoSEQ multiplex PCR; in TCRdb, only in-frame clones are kept and a portion is missing. The sample has about 94,000 clones; 90% are singletons. This sequence was found in a woman aged 18-35 years in good health. The sequenced sample was blood. The rearrangement links TRBV5-1 to TRBJ1-1, with D unclear. Here the CDR3 DNA reads TGCGCCAGCAGCTTGTATGTTACTCTGGGAGAGCGGAACACTGAAGCTTTCTTT. It translates to CASSLYVTLGERNTEAFF.